Listed below are T cell receptor beta chains from one sample, sequenced in a study of CD8 T cells in ankylosing spondylitis. TCRdb re-called the 5' RACE reads through MiXCR, storing one row per CDR3 protein. In the table there are fewer than 400,000 distinct CDR3 sequences, 14% to 15% of which are singletons. Input material: blood, either unsorted or a sorted T cell fraction (not recorded which). These receptors were collected from a male donor with ankylosing spondylitis or in good health (not recorded which). Both conserved end residues are part of each CDR3. Each record gives: V gene, J gene, D gene, CDR3 protein. The D gene is left open where the match is weak.

v_gene: TRBV30
j_gene: TRBJ1-2
d_gene: NA
CDR3aa: CAWSVVMDSPNYGYTF

v_gene: TRBV5-1
j_gene: TRBJ2-5
d_gene: NA
CDR3aa: CASSSRPYFVGGVTWETQYF

v_gene: TRBV20-1
j_gene: TRBJ1-4
d_gene: NA
CDR3aa: CSASWHTNEKLFF

v_gene: TRBV6-1
j_gene: TRBJ2-5
d_gene: TRBD2
CDR3aa: CASSPGLARETQYF

v_gene: TRBV5-1
j_gene: TRBJ2-2
d_gene: TRBD1
CDR3aa: CASSSPGQGSSGELFF

v_gene: TRBV12-3/TRBV12-4
j_gene: TRBJ2-4
d_gene: NA
CDR3aa: CASSPREGAKNIQYF

v_gene: TRBV29-1
j_gene: TRBJ2-1
d_gene: NA
CDR3aa: CSVEWVTALLNEQFF

v_gene: TRBV29-1
j_gene: TRBJ1-2
d_gene: NA
CDR3aa: CSVDGFNYGYTF

v_gene: TRBV7-2
j_gene: TRBJ2-2
d_gene: NA
CDR3aa: CASSPLMRTVAGELFF

v_gene: TRBV5-4
j_gene: TRBJ2-1
d_gene: NA
CDR3aa: CASTREFCNEQFF

v_gene: TRBV6-1
j_gene: TRBJ2-3
d_gene: NA
CDR3aa: CASSKPSATTDTQYF

v_gene: TRBV12-3/TRBV12-4
j_gene: TRBJ1-1
d_gene: NA
CDR3aa: CASSLPGEAFF

v_gene: TRBV10-3
j_gene: TRBJ2-7
d_gene: NA
CDR3aa: CAISGRQVPYEQYF

v_gene: TRBV20-1
j_gene: TRBJ2-3
d_gene: NA
CDR3aa: CSASAESTDTQYF